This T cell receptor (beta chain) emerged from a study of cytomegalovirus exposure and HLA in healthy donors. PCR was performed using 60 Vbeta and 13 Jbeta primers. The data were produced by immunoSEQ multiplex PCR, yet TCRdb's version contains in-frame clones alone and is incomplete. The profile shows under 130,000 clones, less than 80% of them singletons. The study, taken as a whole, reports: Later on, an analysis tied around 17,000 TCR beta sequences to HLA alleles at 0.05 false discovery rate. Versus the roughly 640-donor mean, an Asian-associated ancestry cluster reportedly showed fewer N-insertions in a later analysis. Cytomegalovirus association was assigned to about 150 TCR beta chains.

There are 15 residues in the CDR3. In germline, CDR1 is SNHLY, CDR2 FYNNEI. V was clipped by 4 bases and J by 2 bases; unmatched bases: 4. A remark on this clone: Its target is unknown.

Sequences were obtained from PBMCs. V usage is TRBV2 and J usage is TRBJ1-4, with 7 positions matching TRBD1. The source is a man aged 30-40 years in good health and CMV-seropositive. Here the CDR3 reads CASSAPQGTNEKLFF. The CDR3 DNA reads TGTGCCAGCAGTGCCCCACAGGGGACTAATGAAAAACTGTTTTTT.